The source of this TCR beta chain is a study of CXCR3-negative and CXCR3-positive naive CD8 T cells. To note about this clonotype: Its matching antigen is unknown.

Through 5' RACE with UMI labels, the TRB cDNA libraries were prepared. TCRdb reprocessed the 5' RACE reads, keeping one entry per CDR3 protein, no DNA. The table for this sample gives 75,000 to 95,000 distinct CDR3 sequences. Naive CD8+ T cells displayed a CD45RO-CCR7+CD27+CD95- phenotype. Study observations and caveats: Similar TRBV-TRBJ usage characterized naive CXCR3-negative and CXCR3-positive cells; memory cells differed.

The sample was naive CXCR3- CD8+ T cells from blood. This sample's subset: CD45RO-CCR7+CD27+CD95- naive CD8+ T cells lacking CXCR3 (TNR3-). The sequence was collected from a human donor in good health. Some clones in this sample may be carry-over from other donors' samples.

The CDR3 loop is CSVRDGSYEQYF. V usage is TRBV29-1 and J usage is TRBJ2-7. The CDR3 is made up of 12 amino acids. Germline CDR1 and CDR2: SQVTM and ANQGSEA.